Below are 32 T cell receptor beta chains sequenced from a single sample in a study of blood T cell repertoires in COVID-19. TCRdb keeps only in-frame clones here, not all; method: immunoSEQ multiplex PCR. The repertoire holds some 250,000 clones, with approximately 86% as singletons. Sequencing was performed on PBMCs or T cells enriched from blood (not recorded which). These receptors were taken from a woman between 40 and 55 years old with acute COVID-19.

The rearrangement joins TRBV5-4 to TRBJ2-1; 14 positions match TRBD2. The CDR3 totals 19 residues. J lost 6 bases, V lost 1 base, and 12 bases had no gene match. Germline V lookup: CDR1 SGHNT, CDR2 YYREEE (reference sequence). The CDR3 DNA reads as TGTGCCAGCAGCTTGTATGGGACTAGCGGGAGCTCGCGGGGCAATGAGCAGTTCTTC. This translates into CASSLYGTSGSSRGNEQFF.

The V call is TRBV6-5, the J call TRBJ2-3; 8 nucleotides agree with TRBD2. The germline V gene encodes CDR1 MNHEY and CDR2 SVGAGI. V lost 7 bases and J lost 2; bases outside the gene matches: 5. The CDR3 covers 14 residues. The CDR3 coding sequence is TGTGCCAGCACCGCAGCGGGGGCCACAGATACGCAGTATTTT. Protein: CASTAAGATDTQYF.

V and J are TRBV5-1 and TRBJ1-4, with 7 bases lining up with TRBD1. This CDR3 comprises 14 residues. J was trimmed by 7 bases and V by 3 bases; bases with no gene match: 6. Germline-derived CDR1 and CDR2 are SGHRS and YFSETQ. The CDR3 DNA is TGCGCCAGCAGCTCTTGTACAGGGGTTGAAAAACTGTTTTTT. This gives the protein CASSSCTGVEKLFF. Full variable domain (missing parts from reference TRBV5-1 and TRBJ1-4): KAGVTQTPRYLIKTRGQQVTLSCSPISGHRSVSWYQQTPGQGLQFLFEYFSETQRNKGNFPGRFSGRQFSNSRSEMNVSTLELGDSALYLCASSSCTGVEKLFFGSGTQLSVL.

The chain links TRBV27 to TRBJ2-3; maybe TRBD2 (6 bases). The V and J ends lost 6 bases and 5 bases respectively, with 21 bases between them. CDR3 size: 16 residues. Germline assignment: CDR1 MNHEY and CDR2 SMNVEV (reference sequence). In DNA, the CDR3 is TGTGCCAGCAGCCCCTTGGGGGGAGCAGGGCAAGATACGCAGTATTTT. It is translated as CASSPLGGAGQDTQYF.

CDR3 amino acids: CASTPGNSPLHF. The DNA of the CDR3 is TGCGCCAGCACCCCCGGTAATTCACCCCTCCACTTT. This chain uses TRBV10-2 with TRBJ1-6; D unresolved. V gave up 7 bases and J gave up 6 bases, with 7 bases separating them. The CDR3 has 12 residues. Germline assignment: CDR1 WSHSY and CDR2 SAAADI.

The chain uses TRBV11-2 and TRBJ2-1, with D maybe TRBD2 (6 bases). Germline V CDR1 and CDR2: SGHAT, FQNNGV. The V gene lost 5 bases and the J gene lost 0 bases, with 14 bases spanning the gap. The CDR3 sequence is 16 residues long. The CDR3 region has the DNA TGTGCCAGCAGCACCCACGGGAGAAGCTCCTACAATGAGCAGTTCTTC. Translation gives CASSTHGRSSYNEQFF.

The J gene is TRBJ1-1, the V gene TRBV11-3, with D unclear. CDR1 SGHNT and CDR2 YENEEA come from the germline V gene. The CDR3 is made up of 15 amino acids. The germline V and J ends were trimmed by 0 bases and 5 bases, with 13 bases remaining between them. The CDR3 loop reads CASSLDPVSTTEAFF. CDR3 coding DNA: TGTGCCAGCAGCTTAGACCCCGTATCTACGACTGAAGCTTTCTTT. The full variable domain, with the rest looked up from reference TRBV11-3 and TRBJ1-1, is EAGVVQSPRYKIIEKKQPVAFWCNPISGHNTLYWYLQNLGQGPELLIRYENEEAVDDSQLPKDRFSAERLKGVDSTLKIQPAELGDSAVYLCASSLDPVSTTEAFFGQGTRLTVV.

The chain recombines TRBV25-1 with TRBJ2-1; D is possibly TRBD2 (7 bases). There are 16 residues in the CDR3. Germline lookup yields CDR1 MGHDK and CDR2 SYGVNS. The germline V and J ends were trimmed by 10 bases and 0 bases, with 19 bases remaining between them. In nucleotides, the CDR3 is TGTGCCACCACATCTGCGGGGGCCTCCTCCTACAATGAGCAGTTCTTC. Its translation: CATTSAGASSYNEQFF.

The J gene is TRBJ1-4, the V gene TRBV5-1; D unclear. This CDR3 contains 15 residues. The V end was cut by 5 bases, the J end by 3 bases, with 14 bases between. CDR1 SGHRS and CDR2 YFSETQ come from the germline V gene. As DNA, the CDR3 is TGCGCCAGCAGACGGAACGGAGGTCCTAATGAAAAACTGTTTTTT. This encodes CASRRNGGPNEKLFF.

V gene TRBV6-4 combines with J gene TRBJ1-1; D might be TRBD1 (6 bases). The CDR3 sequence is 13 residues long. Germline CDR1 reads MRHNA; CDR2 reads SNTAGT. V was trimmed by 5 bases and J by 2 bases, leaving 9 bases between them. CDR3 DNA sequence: TGTGCCAGCAGTTACAGGGTAAACACTGAAGCTTTCTTT. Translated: CASSYRVNTEAFF.

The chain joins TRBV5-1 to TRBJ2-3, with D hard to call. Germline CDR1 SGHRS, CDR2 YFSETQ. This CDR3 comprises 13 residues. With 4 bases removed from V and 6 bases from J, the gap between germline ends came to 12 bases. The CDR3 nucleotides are TGCGCCAGCAGCCCCTCGGTAGCCGATACGCAGTATTTT. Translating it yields CASSPSVADTQYF. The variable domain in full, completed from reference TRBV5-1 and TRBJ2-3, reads KAGVTQTPRYLIKTRGQQVTLSCSPISGHRSVSWYQQTPGQGLQFLFEYFSETQRNKGNFPGRFSGRQFSNSRSEMNVSTLELGDSALYLCASSPSVADTQYFGPGTRLTVL.

The CDR3 DNA sequence: TGTGCCAGCAGCGTAGGAGGGGGCCCTTATGGCTACACCTTC. Amino acid sequence: CASSVGGGPYGYTF. This chain connects TRBV9 to TRBJ1-2; 7 positions agree with TRBD1. The trim removed 0 bases at V and 5 bases at J, leaving 4 bases unmatched. There are 14 residues in the CDR3. Germline CDR1 SGDLS, CDR2 YYNGEE.

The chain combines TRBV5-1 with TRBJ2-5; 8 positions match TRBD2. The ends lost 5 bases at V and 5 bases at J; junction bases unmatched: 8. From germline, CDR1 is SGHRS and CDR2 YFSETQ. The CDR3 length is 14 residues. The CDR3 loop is CASSLGSGSETQYF. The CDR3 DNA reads TGCGCCAGCAGTCTAGGGAGCGGGAGTGAGACCCAGTACTTC.

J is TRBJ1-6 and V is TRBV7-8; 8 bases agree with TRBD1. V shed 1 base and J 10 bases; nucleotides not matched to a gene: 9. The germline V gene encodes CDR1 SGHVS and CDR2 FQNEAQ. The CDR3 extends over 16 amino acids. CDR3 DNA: TGTGCCAGCAGCTTAGTGTGGACAGGGCGGGGATCACCCCTCCACTTT. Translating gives CASSLVWTGRGSPLHF.

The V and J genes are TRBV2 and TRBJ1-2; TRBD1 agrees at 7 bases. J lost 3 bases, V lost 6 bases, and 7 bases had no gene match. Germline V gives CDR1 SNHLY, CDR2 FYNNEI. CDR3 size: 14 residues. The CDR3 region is CASRSGGGDYGYTF. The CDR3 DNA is TGTGCCAGCAGGTCAGGGGGTGGGGACTATGGCTACACCTTC.

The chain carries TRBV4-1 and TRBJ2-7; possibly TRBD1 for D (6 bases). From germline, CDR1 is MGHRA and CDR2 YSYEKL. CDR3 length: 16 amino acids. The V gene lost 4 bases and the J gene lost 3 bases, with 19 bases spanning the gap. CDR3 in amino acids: CASSRPKGEMVYEQYF. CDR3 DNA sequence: TGCGCCAGCAGCCGCCCAAAGGGGGAGATGGTCTACGAGCAGTACTTC.

In DNA form, the CDR3 reads TGTGCCAGTAGTATCGCGGGACGCTCCTACAATGAGCAGTTCTTC. It yields the protein CASSIAGRSYNEQFF. The chain combines TRBV19 with TRBJ2-1, with D tentatively TRBD2 (6 bases). With 3 bases removed from V and 0 bases from J, the gap between germline ends came to 9 bases. The CDR3 is 15 residues long. The V gene's germline CDR1 is LNHDA and CDR2 SQIVND (reference sequence).

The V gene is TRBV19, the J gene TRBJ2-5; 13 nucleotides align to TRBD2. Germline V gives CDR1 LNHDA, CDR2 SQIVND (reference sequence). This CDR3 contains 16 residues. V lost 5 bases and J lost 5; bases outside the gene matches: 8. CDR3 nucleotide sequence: TGTGCCAGTAGTCAGCATACTAGCGGGAGGGATGAGACCCAGTACTTC. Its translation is CASSQHTSGRDETQYF.

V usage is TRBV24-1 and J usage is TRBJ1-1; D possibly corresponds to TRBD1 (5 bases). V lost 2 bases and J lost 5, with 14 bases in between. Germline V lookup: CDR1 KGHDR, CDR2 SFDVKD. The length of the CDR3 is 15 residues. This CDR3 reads CATSDSKGGETEAFF. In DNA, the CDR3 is TGTGCCACCAGTGATTCGAAGGGAGGGGAGACTGAAGCTTTCTTT.

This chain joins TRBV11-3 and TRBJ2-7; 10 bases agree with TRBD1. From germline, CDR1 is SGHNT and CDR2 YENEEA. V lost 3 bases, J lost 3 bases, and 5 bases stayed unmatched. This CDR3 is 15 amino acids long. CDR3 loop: CASSFRTGGYYEQYF. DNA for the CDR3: TGTGCCAGCAGCTTCCGGACAGGGGGGTACTACGAGCAGTACTTC.

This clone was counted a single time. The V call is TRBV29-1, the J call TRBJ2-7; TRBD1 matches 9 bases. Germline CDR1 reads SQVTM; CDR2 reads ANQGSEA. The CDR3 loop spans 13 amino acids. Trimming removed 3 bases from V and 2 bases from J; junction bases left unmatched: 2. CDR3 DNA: TGCAGCGTTGAGGGGACAGGGACCTACGAGCAGTACTTC. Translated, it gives CSVEGTGTYEQYF.

The CDR3 coding sequence is TGCAGCGTTGTCGGACAGGGCAAAGGCGAGCAGTACTTC. Amino acids: CSVVGQGKGEQYF. The chain employs TRBV29-1 and TRBJ2-7, with 8 nucleotides matching TRBD1. Germline assignment: CDR1 SQVTM and CDR2 ANQGSEA. This CDR3 comprises 13 residues. V shed 4 bases, J shed 6 bases, and the junction held 8 bases outside the gene matches.

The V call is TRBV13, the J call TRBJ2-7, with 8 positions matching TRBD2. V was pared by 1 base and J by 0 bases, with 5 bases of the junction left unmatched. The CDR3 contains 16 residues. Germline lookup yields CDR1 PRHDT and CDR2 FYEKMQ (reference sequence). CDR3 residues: CASSLVQRESSYEQYF. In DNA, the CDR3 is TGTGCCAGCAGCTTAGTTCAGCGGGAGAGCTCCTACGAGCAGTACTTC.

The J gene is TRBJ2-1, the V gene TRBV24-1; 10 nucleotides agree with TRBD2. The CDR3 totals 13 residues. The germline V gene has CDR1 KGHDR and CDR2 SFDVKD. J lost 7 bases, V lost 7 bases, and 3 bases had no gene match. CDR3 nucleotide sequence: TGTGCCACCAGACTAGCGGGAAATAATGAGCAGTTCTTC. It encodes CATRLAGNNEQFF.

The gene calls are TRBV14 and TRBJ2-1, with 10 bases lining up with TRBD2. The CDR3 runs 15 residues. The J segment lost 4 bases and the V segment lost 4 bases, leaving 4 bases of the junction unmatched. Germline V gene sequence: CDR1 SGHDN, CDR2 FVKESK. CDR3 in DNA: TGTGCCAGCAGCCTGCCTAGCGGGGGATACAATGAGCAGTTCTTC. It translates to CASSLPSGGYNEQFF. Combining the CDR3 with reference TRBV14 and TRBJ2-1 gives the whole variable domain EAGVTQFPSHSVIEKGQTVTLRCDPISGHDNLYWYRRVMGKEIKFLLHFVKESKQDESGMPNNRFLAERTGGTYSTLKVQPAELEDSGVYFCASSLPSGGYNEQFFGPGTRLTVL.

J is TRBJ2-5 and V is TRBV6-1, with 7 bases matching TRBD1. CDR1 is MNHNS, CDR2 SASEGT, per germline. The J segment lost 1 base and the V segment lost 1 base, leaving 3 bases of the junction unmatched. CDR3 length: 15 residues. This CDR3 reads CASSEGAGGQETQYF. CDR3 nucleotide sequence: TGTGCCAGCAGTGAAGGGGCAGGGGGCCAAGAGACCCAGTACTTC.

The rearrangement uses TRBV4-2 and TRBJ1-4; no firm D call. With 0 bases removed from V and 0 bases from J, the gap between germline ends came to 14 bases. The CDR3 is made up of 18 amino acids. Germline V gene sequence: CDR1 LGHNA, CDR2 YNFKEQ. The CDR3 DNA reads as TGTGCCAGCAGCCAAGATCCTCCAGTCGCTGCAACTAATGAAAAACTGTTTTTT. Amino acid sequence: CASSQDPPVAATNEKLFF.

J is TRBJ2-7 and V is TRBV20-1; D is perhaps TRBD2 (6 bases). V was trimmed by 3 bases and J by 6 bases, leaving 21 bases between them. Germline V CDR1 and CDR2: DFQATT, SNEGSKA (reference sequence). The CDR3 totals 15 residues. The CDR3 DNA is TGCAGTGCTAGTCCCCTGCGGGACCTTTCGGGCGAGCAGTACTTC. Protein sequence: CSASPLRDLSGEQYF.

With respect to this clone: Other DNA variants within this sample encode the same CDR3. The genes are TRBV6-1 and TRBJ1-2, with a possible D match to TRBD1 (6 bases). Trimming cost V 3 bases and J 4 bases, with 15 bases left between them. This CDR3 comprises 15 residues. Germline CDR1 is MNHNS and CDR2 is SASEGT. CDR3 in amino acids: CASSEGTGGLYGYTF. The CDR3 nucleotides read TGTGCCAGCAGTGAGGGGACCGGGGGGCTCTATGGCTACACCTTC.

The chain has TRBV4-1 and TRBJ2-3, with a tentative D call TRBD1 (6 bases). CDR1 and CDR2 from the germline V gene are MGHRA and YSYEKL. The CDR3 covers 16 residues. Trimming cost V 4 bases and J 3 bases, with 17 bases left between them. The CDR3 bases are TGCGCCAGCAGCCCGCAGGGGCACCAAGGGACAGATACGCAGTATTTT. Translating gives CASSPQGHQGTDTQYF.

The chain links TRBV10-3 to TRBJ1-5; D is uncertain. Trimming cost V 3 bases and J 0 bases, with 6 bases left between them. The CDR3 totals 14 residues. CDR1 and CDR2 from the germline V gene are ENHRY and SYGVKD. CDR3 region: CAISDGSSNQPQHF. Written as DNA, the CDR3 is TGTGCCATCAGTGACGGTTCTAGCAATCAGCCCCAGCATTTT.

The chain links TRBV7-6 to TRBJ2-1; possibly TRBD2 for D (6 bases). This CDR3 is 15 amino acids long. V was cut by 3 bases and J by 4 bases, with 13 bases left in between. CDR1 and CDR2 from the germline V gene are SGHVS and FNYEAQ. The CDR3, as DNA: TGTGCCAGCAGCTTGGGTAGCGGAGGGTACAATGAGCAGTTCTTC. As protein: CASSLGSGGYNEQFF. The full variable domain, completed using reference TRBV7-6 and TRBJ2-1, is GAGVSQSPRYKVTKRGQDVALRCDPISGHVSLYWYRQALGQGPEFLTYFNYEAQQDKSGLPNDRFSAERPEGSISTLTIQRTEQRDSAMYRCASSLGSGGYNEQFFGPGTRLTVL.